This T cell receptor beta chain is drawn from a study of cytomegalovirus exposure and HLA in healthy donors. Trimming took off 3 bases at V and 8 bases at J, with 14 bases between the two ends. This CDR3 spans 15 amino acids. CDR1 is LNHDA and CDR2 is SQIVND in the germline V gene (reference sequence). Both 60 Vbeta primers and 13 Jbeta primers went into the PCR. Only in-frame clones appear in the TCRdb table, and some are missing; sequencing was by immunoSEQ multiplex PCR. The sample records around 150,000 clones, around 72% being singletons. The chain is built from TRBV19 and TRBJ1-6; a weak D match, TRBD1 (6 bases). This receptor was taken from a man between 35 and 55 years old in good health and CMV-seropositive. The sample comprised PBMCs. The CDR3: CASSIGTGRDSPLHF. CDR3 bases: TGTGCCAGTAGTATCGGAACAGGGAGGGATTCACCCCTCCACTTT.